These T cell receptor beta chains were read from a single sample in a study of CD8 T cells in ankylosing spondylitis. One entry per CDR3 protein results from TCRdb running MiXCR on the 5' RACE reads. Of some 240,000 distinct CDR3 sequences in the sample, around 9.1% were seen once. Sequenced sample: blood, either unsorted or a sorted T cell fraction (not recorded which). The receptors derive from a male donor with ankylosing spondylitis or in good health (not recorded which). CDR3s include the opening cysteine and the closing phenylalanine or tryptophan. D genes are given only for firm matches. Not all rows give a size; the values are once, few, many and, for expanded clones, a class.

size	V	J	D	DNA	CDR3
.	TRBV29-1	TRBJ2-5	.	TGCAGCGCGGGACTTGCCGGTCTACCGGAGACCCAGTACTTC	CSAGLAGLPETQYF
few	TRBV18	TRBJ2-5	TRBD2	TGTGCCAGCTCACCACCGAATGAAGCGGGAGGTTGGGAGACCCAGTACTTC	CASSPPNEAGGWETQYF
.	TRBV5-6	TRBJ2-7	.	TGTGCCAGCAGCTTACAGGGCAATCCTTACGAGCAGTACTTC	CASSLQGNPYEQYF
many	TRBV9	TRBJ2-5	TRBD2	TGTGCCAGCAGCGTAGGTCTAGCGGGAGGAGCCCAGTACTTC	CASSVGLAGGAQYF
.	TRBV7-2	TRBJ2-7	.	TGTGCCAGCAGCCCTCAGGGGCTCCACTACGAGCAGTACTTC	CASSPQGLHYEQYF
.	TRBV7-2	TRBJ2-5	.	TGTGCCAGCAGCCCTCAGGGGGGGCATCAAAAAGAGACCCAGTACTTC	CASSPQGGHQKETQYF
many	TRBV29-1	TRBJ1-2	TRBD1	TGCAGCGCTGGGACAGGGGACTATGGCTACACCTTC	CSAGTGDYGYTF
.	TRBV7-2	TRBJ2-7	.	TGTGCCAGCAGCCCACAGGGGGGGCCTCGCTCCTACGAGCAGTACTTC	CASSPQGGPRSYEQYF
many	TRBV20-1	TRBJ1-5	.	TGCAGTGCTAGAGATACGTCCAGGGGAGGCAATCAGCCCCAGCATTTT	CSARDTSRGGNQPQHF
once	TRBV4-2	TRBJ2-2	.	TGTGCCAGCAGCCAAGCTGGGGCTGGAAGGACCGGGGAGCTGTTTTTT	CASSQAGAGRTGELFF
few	TRBV4-2	TRBJ2-5	TRBD2	TGTGCCAGCAGCCCCGGGACTAGCGGGGGGGTGGCCCAGTACTTC	CASSPGTSGGVAQYF
many	TRBV2	TRBJ2-2	.	TGTGCCAGCAGTGCTTCAGGGGCCGCGAACACCGGGGAGCTGTTTTTT	CASSASGAANTGELFF
few	TRBV15	TRBJ1-2	.	TGTGCCACCAGCAGAGACCACCCCAGGGGAGCTAACTATGGCTACACCTTC	CATSRDHPRGANYGYTF
.	TRBV18	TRBJ2-5	.	TGTGCCAGCTCCCTGGACCTAACTAAGACCCAGTACTTC	CASSLDLTKTQYF
.	TRBV10-1	TRBJ1-1	TRBD1	TGCGCCAGCAGCCTAGAACCGACAGGGGTTGAGACTGAAGCTTTCTTT	CASSLEPTGVETEAFF
.	TRBV12-3/TRBV12-4	TRBJ2-1	TRBD2	TGTGCCAGCAGTTTTAGCGGGGGGGCACGGGAGCAGTTCTTC	CASSFSGGAREQFF
.	TRBV7-2	TRBJ1-6	TRBD1	TGTGCCAGCAGCTTGACCGGGACAGGGAATTCACCCCTCCACTTT	CASSLTGTGNSPLHF
many	TRBV12-3/TRBV12-4	TRBJ1-1	.	TGTGCCAGCAGTGACAGAGCTCTTGAAGCTTTCTTT	CASSDRALEAFF
many	TRBV15	TRBJ2-3	.	TGTGCCACCAGCAGAGGAATTCAGGGCGTGGATACGCAGTATTTT	CATSRGIQGVDTQYF
many	TRBV4-3	TRBJ1-6	.	TGCGCCAGCAGCCAAGATGAGGGGAAATCACCCCTCCACTTT	CASSQDEGKSPLHF
many	TRBV29-1	TRBJ2-7	.	TGCAGCGTTAGAATAGGGGACTACGAGCAGTACTTC	CSVRIGDYEQYF
many	TRBV27	TRBJ2-2	.	TGTGCCAGCAGTTTATCAAGCCTGAACACCGGGGAGCTGTTTTTT	CASSLSSLNTGELFF
many	TRBV29-1	TRBJ1-2	TRBD1	TGCAGCGTTGAAGATCCCGGACAGGGGTATGGCTACACCTTC	CSVEDPGQGYGYTF
many	TRBV11-2	TRBJ2-1	TRBD2	TGTGCCAGCAGCCTCGGTGAGCAGGGAAGTTTAGCGGGGACATCGTACAATGAGCAGTTCTTC	CASSLGEQGSLAGTSYNEQFF
many	TRBV29-1	TRBJ2-7	.	TGCAGCGTTGAACGGGGAATAGGGAGCGAGCAGTACTTC	CSVERGIGSEQYF
.	TRBV12-3/TRBV12-4	TRBJ1-3	.	TGTGCCAGCAGTTATGGGACGACGAGCTCTGGAAACACCATATATTTT	CASSYGTTSSGNTIYF
many	TRBV7-9	TRBJ1-2	.	TGTGCCACAGGCCCCGTTGGCTACACCTTC	CATGPVGYTF
.	TRBV5-4	TRBJ2-7	.	TGTGCCAGCAGCTTGAGATGGTCGTCTGTCTACGAGCAGTACTTC	CASSLRWSSVYEQYF
few	TRBV5-4	TRBJ2-5	.	TGTGCCAGCAGCTTGAGGCAGGGAGGAGAGACCCAGTACTTC	CASSLRQGGETQYF
many	TRBV5-5	TRBJ1-1	TRBD1	TGTGCCAGCAGCTCCTGGACAGGGGCAACTGAAGCTTTCTTT	CASSSWTGATEAFF
many	TRBV5-6	TRBJ2-1	.	TGTGCCAGCAGCCACACCCAGGATAGTTACAATGAGCAGTTCTTC	CASSHTQDSYNEQFF
.	TRBV12-3/TRBV12-4	TRBJ2-7	TRBD1	TGTGCCAGCAGAAAGACAGGGGGGAGTGAAGAGCAGTACTTC	CASRKTGGSEEQYF
many	TRBV7-2	TRBJ1-2	.	TGTGCCAGCAGCTTAGGGCCGCCGACACATAACTATGGCTACACCTTC	CASSLGPPTHNYGYTF
few	TRBV6-1	TRBJ2-3	.	TGTACCAGCAGTCGCCCGGGGGCTACATTCACAGATACGCAGTATTTT	CTSSRPGATFTDTQYF
few	TRBV4-2	TRBJ2-2	TRBD2	TGTGCCAGCAGCCAGAGGAGCGGGAGCATCACCGGGGAGCTGTTTTTT	CASSQRSGSITGELFF
many	TRBV6-5	TRBJ1-5	TRBD1	TGTGCCAGCAGTTTTAATCGGCAGGGGGACCAGCCCCAGCATTTT	CASSFNRQGDQPQHF
.	TRBV7-1	TRBJ2-7	.	TGTGCCAGCAGCTCAGGGATCGGCGACGAGCAGTACTTC	CASSSGIGDEQYF
many	TRBV12-3/TRBV12-4	TRBJ1-4	.	TGTGCCAGCAGTACCCGGACCCTAAGGGGTGAAAAACTGTTTTTT	CASSTRTLRGEKLFF
many	TRBV20-1	TRBJ2-3	.	TGCAGTGCTAGGGAGCACAGGGTTAATACGCAGTATTTT	CSAREHRVNTQYF
many	TRBV7-2	TRBJ2-7	.	TGTGCCAGCAGCTTGGGTTTCCCCACCGAGCAGTACTTC	CASSLGFPTEQYF
many	TRBV7-2	TRBJ2-1	TRBD1	TGTGCCAGCAGCTTAGGGTCAGGGGGATTAGTTGAGCAGTTCTTC	CASSLGSGGLVEQFF
many	TRBV20-1	TRBJ1-2	.	TGCAGTGCTAGATCCACAGGGTGGAGGGCAGGCGGCTACACCTTC	CSARSTGWRAGGYTF
many	TRBV20-1	TRBJ2-5	TRBD2	TGCAGTGCTAGCGGGAGGGTCCAAGAGACCCAGTACTTC	CSASGRVQETQYF
.	TRBV20-1	TRBJ2-1	TRBD2	TGCAGTGCCGAGGCAATGGGGGGGACCTCATACAATGAGCAGTTCTTC	CSAEAMGGTSYNEQFF
.	TRBV29-1	TRBJ2-1	.	TGCAGCGCTATGACAGGTAACGAGCAGTTCTTC	CSAMTGNEQFF
many	TRBV4-3	TRBJ2-2	.	TGCGCCAGCAGCCAAGAATCTCTGATCAGGGGCTCCGGGGAGCTGTTTTTT	CASSQESLIRGSGELFF
many	TRBV6-2/TRBV6-3	TRBJ1-1	TRBD1	TGTGCCAGCAAGAGACAGGGCCTGAACACTGAAGCTTTCTTT	CASKRQGLNTEAFF
many	TRBV7-2	TRBJ2-3	TRBD2	TGTGCCAGCAGCCCCAGACTAGCGGGAGGGCCCGGAGATACGCAGTATTTT	CASSPRLAGGPGDTQYF
many	TRBV11-2	TRBJ2-7	TRBD2	TGTGCCAGCAGCCCCGGACTAGCTAACCCGTTAGGGGATTACGAGCAGTACTTC	CASSPGLANPLGDYEQYF
many	TRBV7-8	TRBJ2-1	TRBD1	TGTGCCAGCAGCCCATACAGGGGAACTGAGCAGTTCTTC	CASSPYRGTEQFF
.	TRBV5-6	TRBJ2-2	TRBD2	TGTGCCAGCAGCTTACCCCGGACTAGTCAGACCGGGGAGCTGTTTTTT	CASSLPRTSQTGELFF